This T cell receptor beta chain was obtained from a study of T cell responses to AZD1222 COVID-19 vaccine. Points from the study as a whole: Spike-specific TCR depth and breadth grew after two AZD1222 doses.

Sequencing was performed with immunoSEQ multiplex PCR; in TCRdb, only in-frame clones are kept and a portion is missing. The table lists some 90,000 clones, around 90% of them singletons. A note on this clone: The antigen is undetermined.

This CDR3 contains 12 residues. V was shortened by 3 bases and J by 4 bases, with 6 bases between the two germline ends. This TCR was recovered from an adult in good health. Sequencing was performed on peripheral blood, taken on day 0 of AZD1222 vaccination. This rearrangement joins TRBV12-3 or TRBV12-4 to TRBJ1-2; D not resolved. CDR3 sequence: CASSFVSYGYTF. The CDR3 DNA reads as TGTGCCAGCAGTTTTGTATCCTATGGCTACACCTTC.